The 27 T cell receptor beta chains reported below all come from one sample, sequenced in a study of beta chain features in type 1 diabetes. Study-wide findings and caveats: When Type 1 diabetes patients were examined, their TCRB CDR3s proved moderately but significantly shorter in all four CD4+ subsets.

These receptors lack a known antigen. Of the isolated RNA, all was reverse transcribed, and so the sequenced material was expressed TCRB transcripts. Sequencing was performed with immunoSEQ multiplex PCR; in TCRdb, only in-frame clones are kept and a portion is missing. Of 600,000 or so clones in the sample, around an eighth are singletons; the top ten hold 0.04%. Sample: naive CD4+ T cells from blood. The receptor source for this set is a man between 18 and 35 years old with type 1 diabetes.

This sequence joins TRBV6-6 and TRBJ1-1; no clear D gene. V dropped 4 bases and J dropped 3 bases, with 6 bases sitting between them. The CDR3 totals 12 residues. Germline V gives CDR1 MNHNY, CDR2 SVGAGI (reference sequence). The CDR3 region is CASSSVDTEAFF. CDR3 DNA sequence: TGTGCCAGCAGTTCGGTTGACACTGAAGCTTTCTTT.

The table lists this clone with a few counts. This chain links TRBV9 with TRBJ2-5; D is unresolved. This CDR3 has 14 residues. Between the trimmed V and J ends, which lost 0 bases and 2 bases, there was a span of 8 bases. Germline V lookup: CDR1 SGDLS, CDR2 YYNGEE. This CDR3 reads CASSVVWDQETQYF. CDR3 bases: TGTGCCAGCAGCGTAGTCTGGGATCAAGAGACCCAGTACTTC.

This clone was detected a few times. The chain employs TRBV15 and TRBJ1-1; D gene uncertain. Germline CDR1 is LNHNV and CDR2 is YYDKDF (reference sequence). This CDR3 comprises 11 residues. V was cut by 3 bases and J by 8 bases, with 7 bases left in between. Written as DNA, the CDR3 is TGTGCCACCAGCAGTTATTTCGAAGCTTTCTTT. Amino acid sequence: CATSSYFEAFF.

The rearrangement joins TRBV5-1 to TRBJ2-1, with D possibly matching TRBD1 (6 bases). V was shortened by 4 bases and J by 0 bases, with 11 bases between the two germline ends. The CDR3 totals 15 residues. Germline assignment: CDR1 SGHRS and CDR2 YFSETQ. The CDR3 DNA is TGCGCCAGCAGCATCAGACAGGTCTCCTACAATGAGCAGTTCTTC. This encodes CASSIRQVSYNEQFF.

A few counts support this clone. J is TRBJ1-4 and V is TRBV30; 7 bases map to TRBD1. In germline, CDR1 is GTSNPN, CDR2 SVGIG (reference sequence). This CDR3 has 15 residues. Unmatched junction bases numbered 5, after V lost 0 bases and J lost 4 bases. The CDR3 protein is CAWSVPDRDNEKLFF. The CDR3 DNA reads TGTGCCTGGAGTGTACCAGACAGGGATAATGAAAAACTGTTTTTT.

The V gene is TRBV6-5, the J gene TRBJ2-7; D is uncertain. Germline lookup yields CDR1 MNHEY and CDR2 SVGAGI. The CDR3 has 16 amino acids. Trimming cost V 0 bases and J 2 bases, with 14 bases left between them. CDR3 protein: CASSYSRYGPAYEQYF. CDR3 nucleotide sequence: TGTGCCAGCAGTTACTCGAGGTACGGCCCTGCCTACGAGCAGTACTTC.

The CDR3 DNA reads as TGTGCCTGGAGTGCTTCGGCAGGGGGATCTGAAAAACTGTTTTTT. It codes for CAWSASAGGSEKLFF. The V call is TRBV30, the J call TRBJ1-4; 7 bases are shared with TRBD1. CDR1 is GTSNPN and CDR2 is SVGIG in the germline V gene (reference sequence). Germline trimming cut 1 base from V and 7 bases from J; bases unmatched to any gene: 9. The CDR3 is 15 amino acids.

The CDR3 is CASALLTASGANVLTF. The CDR3, as DNA: TGTGCCAGTGCATTATTGACAGCCTCTGGGGCCAACGTCCTGACTTTC. The chain employs TRBV19 and TRBJ2-6, with a possible D match to TRBD1 (5 bases). CDR1 and CDR2 from the germline V gene are LNHDA and SQIVND (reference sequence). V dropped 8 bases and J dropped 0 bases, with 14 bases sitting between them. The length of the CDR3 is 16 residues.

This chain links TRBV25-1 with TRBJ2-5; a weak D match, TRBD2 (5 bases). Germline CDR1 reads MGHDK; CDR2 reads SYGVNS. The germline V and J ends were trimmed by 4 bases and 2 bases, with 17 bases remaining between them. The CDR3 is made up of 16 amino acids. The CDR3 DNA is TGTGCCAGCAGTGGTTCGTACTGGGAGAATCAAGAGACCCAGTACTTC. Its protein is CASSGSYWENQETQYF.

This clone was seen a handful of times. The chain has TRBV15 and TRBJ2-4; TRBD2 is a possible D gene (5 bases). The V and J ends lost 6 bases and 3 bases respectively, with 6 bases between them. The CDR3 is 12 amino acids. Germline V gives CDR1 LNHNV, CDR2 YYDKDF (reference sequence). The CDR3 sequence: CATSRGKNIQYF. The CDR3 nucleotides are TGTGCCACCAGTCGGGGCAAAAACATTCAGTACTTC.

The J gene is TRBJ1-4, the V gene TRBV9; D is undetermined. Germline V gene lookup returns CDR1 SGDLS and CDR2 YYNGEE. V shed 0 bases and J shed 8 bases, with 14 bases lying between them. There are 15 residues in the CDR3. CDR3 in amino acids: CASSVAPDMGEKLFF. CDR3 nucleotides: TGTGCCAGCAGCGTAGCCCCCGACATGGGGGAAAAACTGTTTTTT.

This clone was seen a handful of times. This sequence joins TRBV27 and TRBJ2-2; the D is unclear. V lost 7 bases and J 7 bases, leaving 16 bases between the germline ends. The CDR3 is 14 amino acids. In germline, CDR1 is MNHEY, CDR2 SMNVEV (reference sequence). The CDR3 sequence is CASTLVYPIGELFF. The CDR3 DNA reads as TGTGCCAGCACCTTAGTATACCCGATCGGGGAGCTGTTTTTT.

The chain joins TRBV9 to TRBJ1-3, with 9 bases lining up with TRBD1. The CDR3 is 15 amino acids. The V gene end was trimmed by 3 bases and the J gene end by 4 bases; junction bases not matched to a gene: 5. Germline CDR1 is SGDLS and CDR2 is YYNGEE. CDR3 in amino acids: CASSEDRGRGNTIYF. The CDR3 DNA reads TGTGCCAGCAGCGAGGACAGGGGTCGAGGAAACACCATATATTTT.

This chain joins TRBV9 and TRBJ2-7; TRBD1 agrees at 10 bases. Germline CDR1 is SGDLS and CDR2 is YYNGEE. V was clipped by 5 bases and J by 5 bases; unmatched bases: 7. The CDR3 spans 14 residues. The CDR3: CASSRLGTGDEQYF. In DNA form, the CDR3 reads TGTGCCAGCAGTCGCCTTGGGACAGGGGACGAGCAGTACTTC.

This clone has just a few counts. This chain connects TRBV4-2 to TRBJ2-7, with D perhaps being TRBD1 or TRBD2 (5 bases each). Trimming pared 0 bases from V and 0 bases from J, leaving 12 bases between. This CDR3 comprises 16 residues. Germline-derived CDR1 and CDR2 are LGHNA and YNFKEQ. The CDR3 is CASSQEYRGSSYEQYF. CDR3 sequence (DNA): TGTGCCAGCAGCCAAGAGTACCGGGGCAGCTCCTACGAGCAGTACTTC.

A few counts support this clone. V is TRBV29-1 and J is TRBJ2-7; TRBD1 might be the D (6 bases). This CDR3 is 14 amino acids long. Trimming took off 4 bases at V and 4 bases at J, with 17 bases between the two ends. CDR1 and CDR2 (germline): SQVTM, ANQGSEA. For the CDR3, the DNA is TGCAGCGTTGCCCCAACAGGGTCCCTTTACGAGCAGTACTTC. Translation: CSVAPTGSLYEQYF.

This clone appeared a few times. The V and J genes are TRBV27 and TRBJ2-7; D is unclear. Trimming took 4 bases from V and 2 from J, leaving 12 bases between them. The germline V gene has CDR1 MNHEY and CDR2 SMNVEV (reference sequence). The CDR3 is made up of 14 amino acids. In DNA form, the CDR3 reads TGTGCCAGCAGTTCCTCGGTATTCCCCTACGAGCAGTACTTC. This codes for CASSSSVFPYEQYF.

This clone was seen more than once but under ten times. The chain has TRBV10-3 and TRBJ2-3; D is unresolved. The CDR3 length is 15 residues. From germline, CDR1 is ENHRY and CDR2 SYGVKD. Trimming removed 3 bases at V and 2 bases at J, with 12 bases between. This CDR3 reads CAISESQGITDTQYF. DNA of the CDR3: TGTGCCATCAGTGAATCCCAAGGGATCACAGATACGCAGTATTTT.

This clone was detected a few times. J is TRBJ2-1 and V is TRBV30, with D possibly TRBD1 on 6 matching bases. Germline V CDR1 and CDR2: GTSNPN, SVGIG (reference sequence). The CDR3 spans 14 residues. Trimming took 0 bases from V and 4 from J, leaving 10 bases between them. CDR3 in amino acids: CAWSVPDRYNEQFF. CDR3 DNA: TGTGCCTGGAGTGTACCGGACAGATACAATGAGCAGTTCTTC.

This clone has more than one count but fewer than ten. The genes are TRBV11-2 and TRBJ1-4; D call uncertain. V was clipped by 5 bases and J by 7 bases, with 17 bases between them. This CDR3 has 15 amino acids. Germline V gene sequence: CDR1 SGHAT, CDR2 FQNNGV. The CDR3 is CASSLLSGTGEKLFF. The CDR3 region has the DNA TGTGCCAGCAGCCTACTATCCGGCACTGGTGAAAAACTGTTTTTT.

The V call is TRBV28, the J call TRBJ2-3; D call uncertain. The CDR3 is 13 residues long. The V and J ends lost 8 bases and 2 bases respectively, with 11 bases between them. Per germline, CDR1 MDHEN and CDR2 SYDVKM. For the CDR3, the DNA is TGTGCCAGCTCCGTCGCCCCCACAGATACGCAGTATTTT. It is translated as CASSVAPTDTQYF.

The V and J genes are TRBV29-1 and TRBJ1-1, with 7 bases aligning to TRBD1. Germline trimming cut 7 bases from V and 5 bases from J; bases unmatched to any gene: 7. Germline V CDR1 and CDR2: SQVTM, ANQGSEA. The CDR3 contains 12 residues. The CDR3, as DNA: TGCAGCGGGATCGACAGGGAGACTGAAGCTTTCTTT. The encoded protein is CSGIDRETEAFF.

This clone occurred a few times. CDR3 amino acids: CSVEEGQGHEQYF. CDR3 DNA sequence: TGCAGCGTTGAGGAGGGACAGGGCCACGAGCAGTACTTC. The chain is built from TRBV29-1 and TRBJ2-7; TRBD1 matches 9 bases. This CDR3 comprises 13 residues. Germline V gives CDR1 SQVTM, CDR2 ANQGSEA. With V trimmed by 3 bases and J by 5 bases, 5 bases remained unmatched.

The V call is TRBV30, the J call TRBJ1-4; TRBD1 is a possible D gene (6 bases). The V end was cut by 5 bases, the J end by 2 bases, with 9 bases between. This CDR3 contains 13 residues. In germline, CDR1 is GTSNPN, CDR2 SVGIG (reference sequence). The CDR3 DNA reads TGTGCCTGGGGAGGGGGGACTAATGAAAAACTGTTTTTT. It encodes CAWGGGTNEKLFF. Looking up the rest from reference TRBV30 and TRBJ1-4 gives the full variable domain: SQTIHQWPATLVQPVGSPLSLECTVEGTSNPNLYWYRQAAGRGLQLLFYSVGIGQISSEVPQNLSASRPQDRQFILSSKKLLLSDSGFYLCAWGGGTNEKLFFGSGTQLSVL.

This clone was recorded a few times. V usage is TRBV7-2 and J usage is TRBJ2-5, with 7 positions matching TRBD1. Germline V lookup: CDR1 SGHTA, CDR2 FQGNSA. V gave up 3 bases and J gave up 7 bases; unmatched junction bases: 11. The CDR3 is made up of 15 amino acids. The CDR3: CASSFANRGAGTQYF. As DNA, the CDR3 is TGTGCCAGCAGCTTTGCGAACAGGGGCGCCGGGACCCAGTACTTC.

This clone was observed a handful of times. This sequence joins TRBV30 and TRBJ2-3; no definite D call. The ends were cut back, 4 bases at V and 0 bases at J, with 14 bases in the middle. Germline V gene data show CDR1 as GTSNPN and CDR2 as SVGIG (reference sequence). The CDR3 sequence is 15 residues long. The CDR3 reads CAWTPAVSSTDTQYF. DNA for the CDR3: TGTGCCTGGACCCCGGCTGTCAGTAGCACAGATACGCAGTATTTT.

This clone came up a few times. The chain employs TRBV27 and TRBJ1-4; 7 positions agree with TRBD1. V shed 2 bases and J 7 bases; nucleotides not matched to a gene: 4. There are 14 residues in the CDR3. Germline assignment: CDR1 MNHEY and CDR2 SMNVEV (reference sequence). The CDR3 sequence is CASSLRDRSEKLFF. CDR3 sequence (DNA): TGTGCCAGCAGTTTAAGGGACAGAAGTGAAAAACTGTTTTTT.